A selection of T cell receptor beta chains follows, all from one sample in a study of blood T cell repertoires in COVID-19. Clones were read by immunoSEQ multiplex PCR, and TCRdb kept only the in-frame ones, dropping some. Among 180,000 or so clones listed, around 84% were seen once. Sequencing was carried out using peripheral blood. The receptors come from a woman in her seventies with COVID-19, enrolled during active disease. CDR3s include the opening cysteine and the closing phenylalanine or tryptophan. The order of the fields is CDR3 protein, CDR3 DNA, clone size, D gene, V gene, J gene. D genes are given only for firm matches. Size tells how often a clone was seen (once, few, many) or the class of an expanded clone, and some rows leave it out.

CDR3 protein: CASSYIQKNSPLHF
CDR3 DNA: TGTGCCAGCAGTTACATCCAGAAGAATTCACCCCTCCACTTT
clone size: .
D gene: .
V gene: TRBV6-6
J gene: TRBJ1-6

CDR3 protein: CATSGEGGPIQETQYF
CDR3 DNA: TGTGCCACCAGTGGCGAGGGGGGGCCCATCCAAGAGACCCAGTACTTC
clone size: .
D gene: .
V gene: TRBV24-1
J gene: TRBJ2-5

CDR3 protein: CASRAGVYGYTF
CDR3 DNA: TGTGCCAGCAGGGCAGGGGTCTATGGCTACACCTTC
clone size: few
D gene: .
V gene: TRBV6-5
J gene: TRBJ1-2

CDR3 protein: CASSADRGFTDTQYF
CDR3 DNA: TGTGCCAGCAGCGCGGACAGGGGATTTACAGATACGCAGTATTTT
clone size: .
D gene: TRBD1
V gene: TRBV9
J gene: TRBJ2-3

CDR3 protein: CASSRGQGRGELFF
CDR3 DNA: TGTGCCAGCAGCCGGGGACAGGGGAGAGGGGAGCTGTTTTTT
clone size: once
D gene: TRBD1
V gene: TRBV28
J gene: TRBJ2-2

CDR3 protein: CASSPDRDQPQHF
CDR3 DNA: TGTGCCAGCAGTCCGGACAGGGATCAGCCCCAGCATTTT
clone size: .
D gene: TRBD1
V gene: TRBV6-5
J gene: TRBJ1-5

CDR3 protein: CASSYSRGGGDTQYF
CDR3 DNA: TGTGCCAGCAGTTACTCGAGGGGGGGTGGAGATACGCAGTATTTT
clone size: .
D gene: .
V gene: TRBV6-5
J gene: TRBJ2-3

CDR3 protein: CASSIRQTGLHQETQYF
CDR3 DNA: TGTGCCAGTAGTATTCGGCAAACAGGGCTGCACCAAGAGACCCAGTACTTC
clone size: .
D gene: .
V gene: TRBV19
J gene: TRBJ2-5

CDR3 protein: CASRLSNSPLHF
CDR3 DNA: TGTGCCAGCAGATTGAGTAATTCACCCCTCCACTTT
clone size: .
D gene: .
V gene: TRBV28
J gene: TRBJ1-6

CDR3 protein: CASSLSWGGVDYGYTF
CDR3 DNA: TGTGCCAGCAGCTTATCATGGGGAGGGGTTGACTATGGCTACACCTTC
clone size: .
D gene: .
V gene: TRBV11-2
J gene: TRBJ1-2

CDR3 protein: CAWSVPGLSSYNEQFF
CDR3 DNA: TGTGCCTGGAGTGTGCCAGGCCTAAGCTCCTACAATGAGCAGTTCTTC
clone size: .
D gene: .
V gene: TRBV30
J gene: TRBJ2-1

CDR3 protein: CASSYSTGLRNTIYF
CDR3 DNA: TGTGCCAGCAGTTACTCTACAGGGCTAAGAAACACCATATATTTT
clone size: .
D gene: .
V gene: TRBV6-5
J gene: TRBJ1-3

CDR3 protein: CAWRPTGYGYTF
CDR3 DNA: TGTGCCTGGAGGCCGACGGGTTACGGCTACACCTTC
clone size: .
D gene: .
V gene: TRBV30
J gene: TRBJ1-2

CDR3 protein: CASSLMGGPGDEQFF
CDR3 DNA: TGTGCCAGCAGCTTGATGGGAGGGCCCGGCGATGAGCAGTTCTTC
clone size: .
D gene: TRBD2
V gene: TRBV5-5
J gene: TRBJ2-1

CDR3 protein: CASSARPTGLNTEAFF
CDR3 DNA: TGTGCCAGCAGTGCCCGACCTACAGGGCTTAACACTGAAGCTTTCTTT
clone size: .
D gene: .
V gene: TRBV6-1
J gene: TRBJ1-1

CDR3 protein: CASSFTGSYEQYF
CDR3 DNA: TGTGCCAGCAGCTTTACAGGGTCCTACGAGCAGTACTTC
clone size: .
D gene: .
V gene: TRBV11-2
J gene: TRBJ2-7

CDR3 protein: CASSLGGGQGSGNTIYF
CDR3 DNA: TGCGCCAGCAGCCTGGGCGGGGGGCAAGGATCTGGAAACACCATATATTTT
clone size: .
D gene: .
V gene: TRBV5-1
J gene: TRBJ1-3

CDR3 protein: CASSTTATNEKLFF
CDR3 DNA: TGTGCCAGTAGTACAACAGCAACTAATGAAAAACTGTTTTTT
clone size: .
D gene: .
V gene: TRBV19
J gene: TRBJ1-4

CDR3 protein: CASRDQGAGQPQHF
CDR3 DNA: TGTGCCAGCAGGGACCAGGGGGCGGGTCAGCCCCAGCATTTT
clone size: .
D gene: TRBD1
V gene: TRBV2
J gene: TRBJ1-5

CDR3 protein: CAWRRRGQKNTEAFF
CDR3 DNA: TGTGCCTGGAGGCGCAGGGGACAGAAAAACACTGAAGCTTTCTTT
clone size: .
D gene: TRBD1
V gene: TRBV30
J gene: TRBJ1-1

CDR3 protein: CASSLGTVQETQYF
CDR3 DNA: TGCGCCAGCAGCTTGGGGACAGTCCAAGAGACCCAGTACTTC
clone size: once
D gene: .
V gene: TRBV5-1
J gene: TRBJ2-5

CDR3 protein: CASSSRIVANYGYTF
CDR3 DNA: TGTGCCAGTAGCTCCAGGATCGTAGCTAACTATGGCTACACCTTC
clone size: .
D gene: .
V gene: TRBV19
J gene: TRBJ1-2

CDR3 protein: CSVLGSLTDTQYF
CDR3 DNA: TGCAGCGTCCTGGGCTCCCTTACAGATACGCAGTATTTT
clone size: .
D gene: .
V gene: TRBV29-1
J gene: TRBJ2-3

CDR3 protein: CASSKESLGNTIYF
CDR3 DNA: TGTGCCAGCAGCAAAGAAAGCCTTGGAAACACCATATATTTT
clone size: .
D gene: .
V gene: TRBV21-1
J gene: TRBJ1-3

CDR3 protein: CATSRTTGGGGNTIYF
CDR3 DNA: TGTGCCACCAGCAGAACGACAGGGGGCGGTGGAAACACCATATATTTT
clone size: .
D gene: TRBD1
V gene: TRBV15
J gene: TRBJ1-3

CDR3 protein: CASIPAGLPSYNEQFF
CDR3 DNA: TGTGCCAGCATCCCGGCGGGACTTCCGTCTTACAATGAGCAGTTCTTC
clone size: .
D gene: .
V gene: TRBV2
J gene: TRBJ2-1

CDR3 protein: CASSLNSGLNYGYTF
CDR3 DNA: TGTGCCAGCAGCTTAAATTCCGGTCTTAACTATGGCTACACCTTC
clone size: .
D gene: .
V gene: TRBV7-9
J gene: TRBJ1-2